The 18 T cell receptor beta chains below come from one sample, sequenced in a study of cytomegalovirus exposure and HLA in healthy donors. PCR involved 60 Vbeta and 13 Jbeta primers. Measured with immunoSEQ multiplex PCR; TCRdb has only the in-frame clones, and not every one. Here the sample spans 90,000 to 150,000 clones, around three quarters being singletons. What was sequenced was PBMCs. The receptors here all came from a man over 45 in good health and CMV-seropositive.

The sample holds a few counts of this clone. The rearrangement uses TRBV2 and TRBJ2-5; TRBD2 is a possible D gene (7 bases). Trimming stripped 6 bases from V and 2 bases from J, with 16 bases between. Per germline, CDR1 SNHLY and CDR2 FYNNEI. The CDR3 is made up of 15 amino acids. The CDR3 DNA follows: TGTGCCAGCAGCGCTGAGGGGGGGCTTCAAGAGACCCAGTACTTC. Protein sequence: CASSAEGGLQETQYF.

The V gene is TRBV7-6, the J gene TRBJ1-3; D is undetermined. CDR1 is SGHVS, CDR2 FNYEAQ, per germline. Trimming removed 4 bases at V and 4 bases at J, with 8 bases between. This CDR3 is 13 amino acids long. DNA of the CDR3: TGTGCCAGCAGCTCAACACCGGGAAACACCATATATTTT. Its protein is CASSSTPGNTIYF.

This clone was counted a single time. The V gene is TRBV2, the J gene TRBJ2-4, with a tentative D call TRBD2 (5 bases). Germline V lookup: CDR1 SNHLY, CDR2 FYNNEI. This CDR3 has 14 residues. Trimming took off 6 bases at V and 0 bases at J, with 9 bases between the two ends. This CDR3 reads CASRDGIAKNIQYF. Written as DNA, the CDR3 is TGTGCCAGCAGGGACGGGATAGCCAAAAACATTCAGTACTTC.

The table lists this clone with a few counts. Distinct nucleotide sequences in the sample also encode this CDR3. The chain couples TRBV5-1 to TRBJ2-7; 10 positions agree with TRBD1. The CDR3 consists of 15 residues. V was pared by 0 bases and J by 4 bases, with 4 bases of the junction left unmatched. Germline-derived CDR1 and CDR2 are SGHRS and YFSETQ. The CDR3 region is CASSLGGTGAYEQYF. The CDR3 DNA sequence: TGCGCCAGCAGCTTGGGAGGGACAGGGGCTTACGAGCAGTACTTC.

J is TRBJ1-6 and V is TRBV6-5; 7 positions agree with TRBD1. CDR1 and CDR2 from the germline V gene are MNHEY and SVGAGI. Trimming removed 7 bases from V and 7 bases from J; junction bases left unmatched: 10. The CDR3 length is 15 residues. The CDR3 DNA reads as TGTGCCAGCACCGTGGACAGGTTCGCGAATTCACCCCTCCACTTT. Encoded protein: CASTVDRFANSPLHF.

V is TRBV29-1 and J is TRBJ2-2; D may be TRBD2 (5 bases). Germline CDR1 SQVTM, CDR2 ANQGSEA. V was pared by 3 bases and J by 2 bases, with 10 bases between. The CDR3 consists of 14 residues. CDR3 amino acids: CSVDRGLNTGELFF. The CDR3, as DNA: TGCAGCGTTGACCGTGGACTCAACACCGGGGAGCTGTTTTTT.

The V and J genes are TRBV5-1 and TRBJ2-7; the match to TRBD2 covers 11 bases. Per germline, CDR1 SGHRS and CDR2 YFSETQ. With V trimmed by 5 bases and J by 0 bases, 7 bases remained unmatched. CDR3 length: 16 amino acids. The DNA for the CDR3 is TGCGCCAGCAGTTCCTTGACTAGCGGGGACTCCTACGAGCAGTACTTC. Translation gives CASSSLTSGDSYEQYF.

This chain joins TRBV10-3 and TRBJ2-7; possible D gene TRBD2, 6 bases. The V end was cut by 8 bases, the J end by 0 bases, with 11 bases between. The germline V gene has CDR1 ENHRY and CDR2 SYGVKD. The CDR3 loop spans 13 amino acids. This CDR3 reads CAIEDGSSYEQYF. CDR3 in DNA: TGTGCCATCGAGGACGGGAGCTCCTACGAGCAGTACTTC.

This clone was detected only a few times. The V call is TRBV4-3, the J call TRBJ1-1; possible D gene TRBD1, 6 bases. CDR1 is LGHNA, CDR2 YSLEER, per germline. The CDR3 is made up of 15 amino acids. Trimming cost V 4 bases and J 5 bases, with 17 bases left between them. CDR3 DNA: TGCGCCAGCAGCCTGGAATACGGCAGGGGAACTGAAGCTTTCTTT. Its protein product is CASSLEYGRGTEAFF.

The chain carries TRBV30 and TRBJ1-6; tentatively, D is TRBD1 (5 bases). Trimming stripped 0 bases from V and 9 bases from J, with 12 bases between. The CDR3 has 14 amino acids. Germline CDR1 GTSNPN, CDR2 SVGIG (reference sequence). CDR3 amino acids: CAWSVGPQGSPLHF. For the CDR3, the DNA is TGTGCCTGGAGTGTAGGTCCTCAGGGTTCACCCCTCCACTTT.

The chain combines TRBV2 with TRBJ1-2; D remains unclear. V lost 0 bases and J lost 4, with 3 bases in between. Germline values: CDR1 SNHLY, CDR2 FYNNEI. This CDR3 is built from 12 residues. The CDR3 bases are TGTGCCAGCAGTGAAGCGAGCTATGGCTACACCTTC. Translated: CASSEASYGYTF.

Here the CDR3 reads CASSSPGLQTQYF. CDR3 DNA: TGTGCCAGCAGCTCTCCGGGACTACAGACCCAGTACTTC. This chain links TRBV5-4 with TRBJ2-5; TRBD2 matches at 7 bases. The V and J ends lost 3 bases and 6 bases, in that order; junction bases with no gene match: 5. The CDR3 has 13 amino acids. Germline CDR1 reads SGHNT; CDR2 reads YYREEE (reference sequence).

V is TRBV7-2 and J is TRBJ1-2; tentatively, D is TRBD1 (6 bases). This CDR3 has 15 amino acids. The V end was cut by 3 bases, the J end by 0 bases, with 11 bases between. From germline, CDR1 is SGHTA and CDR2 FQGNSA. The CDR3 protein is CASSFQGLANYGYTF. The CDR3 DNA sequence: TGTGCCAGCAGCTTTCAGGGGTTAGCTAACTATGGCTACACCTTC.

The chain recombines TRBV7-2 with TRBJ1-1; TRBD1 matches 10 bases. CDR3 size: 16 residues. Per the germline V gene, CDR1 is SGHTA and CDR2 is FQGNSA. The J segment lost 5 bases and the V segment lost 5 bases, leaving 11 bases of the junction unmatched. This CDR3 is CASSPGTGVLRTEAFF. CDR3 coding DNA: TGTGCCAGCAGCCCGGGGACAGGGGTGTTAAGGACTGAAGCTTTCTTT.

A few counts support this clone. The J gene is TRBJ2-3, the V gene TRBV2; 9 bases are a match to TRBD1. V trimming: 5 bases; J trimming: 4 bases; junction bases outside the gene matches: 7. CDR3 size: 15 residues. The germline V gene encodes CDR1 SNHLY and CDR2 FYNNEI. The chain's CDR3 is CASSPGQGVSDTQYF. The CDR3 region has the DNA TGTGCCAGCAGTCCGGGACAGGGTGTTTCAGATACGCAGTATTTT.

The chain carries TRBV5-4 and TRBJ2-7; perhaps TRBD1 as D (6 bases). There are 15 residues in the CDR3. Germline lookup yields CDR1 SGHNT and CDR2 YYREEE (reference sequence). The germline V and J ends were trimmed by 0 bases and 5 bases, with 15 bases remaining between them. The CDR3 here is CASSLDQGGIHEQYF. DNA for the CDR3: TGTGCCAGCAGCTTGGACCAAGGGGGTATCCACGAGCAGTACTTC.

The chain employs TRBV15 and TRBJ1-4, with 7 positions matching TRBD1. V lost 2 bases and J lost 7; bases outside the gene matches: 10. CDR3 length equals 16 residues. Germline CDR1 and CDR2: LNHNV and YYDKDF (reference sequence). CDR3 amino acids: CATSRRVTGLGEKLFF. DNA for the CDR3: TGTGCCACCAGCAGACGAGTGACAGGGTTGGGTGAAAAACTGTTTTTT.

The chain carries TRBV7-2 and TRBJ1-2; D uncertain. In germline, CDR1 is SGHTA, CDR2 FQGNSA. Trimming left V 5 bases short and J 7 bases short, with 14 bases between. This CDR3 comprises 13 residues. CDR3 sequence reads: CASSTLGSSGYTF. The CDR3 bases are TGTGCCAGCAGCACTCTGGGGAGCTCTGGCTACACCTTC.